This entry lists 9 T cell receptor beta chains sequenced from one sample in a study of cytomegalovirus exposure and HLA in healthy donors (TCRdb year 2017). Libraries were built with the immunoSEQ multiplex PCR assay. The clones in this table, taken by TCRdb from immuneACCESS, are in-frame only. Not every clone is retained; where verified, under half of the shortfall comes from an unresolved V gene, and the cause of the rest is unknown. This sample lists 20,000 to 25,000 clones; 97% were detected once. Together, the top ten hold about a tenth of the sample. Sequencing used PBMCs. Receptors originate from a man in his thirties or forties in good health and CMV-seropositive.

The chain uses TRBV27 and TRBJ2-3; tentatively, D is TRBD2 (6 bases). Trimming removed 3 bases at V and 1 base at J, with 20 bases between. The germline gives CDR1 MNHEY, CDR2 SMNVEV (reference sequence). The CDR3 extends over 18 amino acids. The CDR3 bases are TGTGCCAGCAGTTTGGCGCTCTGGGCTAGCGACGGCACAGATACGCAGTATTTT. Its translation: CASSLALWASDGTDTQYF.

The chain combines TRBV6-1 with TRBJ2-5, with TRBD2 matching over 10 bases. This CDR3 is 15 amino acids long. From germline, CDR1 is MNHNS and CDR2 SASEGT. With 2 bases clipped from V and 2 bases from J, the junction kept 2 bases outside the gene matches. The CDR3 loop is CASSELAGAQETQYF. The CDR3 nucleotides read TGTGCCAGCAGTGAACTAGCGGGAGCTCAAGAGACCCAGTACTTC.

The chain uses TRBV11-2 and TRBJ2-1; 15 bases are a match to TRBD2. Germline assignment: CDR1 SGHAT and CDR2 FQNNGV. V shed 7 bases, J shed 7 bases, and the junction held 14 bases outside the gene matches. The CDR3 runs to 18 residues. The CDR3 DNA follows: TGTGCCAGCACTACCGGGACTAGCGGGAGGACCCCTAGGAATGAGCAGTTCTTC. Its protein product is CASTTGTSGRTPRNEQFF.

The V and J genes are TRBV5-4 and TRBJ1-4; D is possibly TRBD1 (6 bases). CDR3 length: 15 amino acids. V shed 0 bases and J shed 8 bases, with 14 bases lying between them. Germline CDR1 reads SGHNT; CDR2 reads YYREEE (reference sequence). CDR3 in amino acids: CASSLGGGAKEKLFF. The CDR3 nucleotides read TGTGCCAGCAGCTTGGGGGGGGGCGCGAAGGAAAAACTGTTTTTT.

The CDR3 is CASSHATGLAGGSSYEQYF. The CDR3, as DNA: TGCGCCAGCAGCCACGCCACGGGACTAGCGGGAGGCTCGTCCTACGAGCAGTACTTC. V gene TRBV4-3 combines with J gene TRBJ2-7; TRBD2 aligns across 15 bases. The V segment lost 3 bases and the J segment 1 base; nucleotides outside the gene matches: 10. This CDR3 spans 19 amino acids. The germline V gene has CDR1 LGHNA and CDR2 YSLEER.

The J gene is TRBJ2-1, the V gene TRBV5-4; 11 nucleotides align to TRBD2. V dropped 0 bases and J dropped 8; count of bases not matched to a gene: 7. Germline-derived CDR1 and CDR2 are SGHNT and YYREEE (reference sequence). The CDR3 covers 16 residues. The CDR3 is CASSLGTSGRWDEQFF. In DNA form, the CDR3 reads TGTGCCAGCAGCTTGGGGACTAGCGGGCGCTGGGATGAGCAGTTCTTC. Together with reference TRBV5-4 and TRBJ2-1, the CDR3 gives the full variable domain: ETGVTQSPTHLIKTRGQQVTLRCSSQSGHNTVSWYQQALGQGPQFIFQYYREEENGRGNFPPRFSGLQFPNYSSELNVNALELDDSALYLCASSLGTSGRWDEQFFGPGTRLTVL.

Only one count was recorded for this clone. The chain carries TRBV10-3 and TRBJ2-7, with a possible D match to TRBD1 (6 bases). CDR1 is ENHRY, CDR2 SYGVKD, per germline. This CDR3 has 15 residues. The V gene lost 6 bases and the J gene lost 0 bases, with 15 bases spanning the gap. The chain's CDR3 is CAIRDRDTNSYEQYF. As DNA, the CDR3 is TGTGCCATCAGAGACCGGGACACAAACTCCTACGAGCAGTACTTC.

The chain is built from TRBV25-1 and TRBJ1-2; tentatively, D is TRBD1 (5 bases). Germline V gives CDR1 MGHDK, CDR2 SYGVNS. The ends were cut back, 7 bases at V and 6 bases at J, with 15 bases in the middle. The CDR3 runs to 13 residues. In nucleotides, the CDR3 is TGTGCCAGCACCACCCGTGGGGGGAATGGCTACACCTTC. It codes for CASTTRGGNGYTF.

The CDR3 is CASSLRLAGVGWETQYF. The CDR3 DNA reads TGTGCCAGCAGTTTACGTCTAGCGGGAGTGGGATGGGAGACCCAGTACTTC. The chain combines TRBV28 with TRBJ2-5, with 10 bases that match TRBD2. The CDR3 has 17 amino acids. In germline, CDR1 is MDHEN, CDR2 SYDVKM. V lost 2 bases and J lost 5; bases outside the gene matches: 11.